This passage covers 6 T cell receptor beta chains from one sample sequenced in a study of blood T cell repertoires in COVID-19. Profiled with immunoSEQ multiplex PCR; TCRdb holds only in-frame clones, not every one. In the table there are 200,000 to 250,000 clones, approximately 84% of which are singletons. The sequenced material came from peripheral blood. Every receptor here comes from an elderly woman with acute or convalescent COVID-19.

J is TRBJ2-1 and V is TRBV5-1; 11 nucleotides line up with TRBD2. Germline CDR1 is SGHRS and CDR2 is YFSETQ. Trimming at V came to 4 bases and at J to 5 bases, leaving 5 bases not matched to a gene. The CDR3 is 15 residues long. The CDR3 protein is CASSPLAGANNEQFF. In DNA form, the CDR3 reads TGCGCCAGCAGCCCACTAGCGGGGGCCAACAATGAGCAGTTCTTC.

V gene TRBV5-1 combines with J gene TRBJ1-5; 7 bases are shared with TRBD1. Germline V gene lookup returns CDR1 SGHRS and CDR2 YFSETQ. This CDR3 has 15 amino acids. Trimming took 4 bases from V and 0 from J; bases not matched to a gene: 4. The CDR3 nucleotides read TGCGCCAGCAGCCGGACAGGTGATAGCAATCAGCCCCAGCATTTT. As protein: CASSRTGDSNQPQHF.

This clone appeared a single time. This rearrangement joins TRBV7-2 to TRBJ2-1; TRBD1 agrees at 8 bases. V was pared by 4 bases and J by 7 bases, with 3 bases of the junction left unmatched. The CDR3 consists of 13 residues. Germline lookup yields CDR1 SGHTA and CDR2 FQGNSA. This CDR3 reads CASSSDRENEQFF. Here the CDR3 DNA reads TGTGCCAGCAGCTCGGACAGGGAGAATGAGCAGTTCTTC.

This clone came up once. The genes are TRBV4-3 and TRBJ2-1; D not certain. The CDR3 covers 17 residues. Germline V gene data show CDR1 as LGHNA and CDR2 as YSLEER. The ends were cut back, 4 bases at V and 0 bases at J, with 16 bases in the middle. The CDR3 sequence: CASSPKTGSSSYNEQFF. Here the CDR3 DNA reads TGCGCCAGCAGCCCAAAGACTGGCTCGAGCTCCTACAATGAGCAGTTCTTC.

This chain's CDR3 is CASSKECLGDGYTF. The CDR3 bases are TGTGCCAGCAGCAAAGAGTGCCTCGGGGATGGCTACACCTTC. The chain carries TRBV21-1 and TRBJ1-2. TRBV21-1 is given as a pseudogene. The CDR3 loop spans 14 amino acids.

The chain uses TRBV11-3 and TRBJ2-3; the match to TRBD1 covers 8 bases. The V gene end was trimmed by 0 bases and the J gene end by 4 bases; junction bases not matched to a gene: 0. In germline, CDR1 is SGHNT, CDR2 YENEEA. This CDR3 comprises 14 residues. The CDR3 DNA sequence: TGTGCCAGCAGCTTAGAGACAGGGGCAGATACGCAGTATTTT. Translated, it gives CASSLETGADTQYF.